These 5 T cell receptor beta chains came from one sample sequenced in a study of T-cell reconstitution after alpha-beta-depleted transplantation in children. Using unique molecular identifiers, the investigators prepared the TCRbeta library. From the PCR reads, TCRdb called clonotypes with MiXCR, one entry per CDR3 protein. The table shows 200,000 to 300,000 distinct CDR3 sequences, with about 25% occurring only once. The sequenced sample was PBMCs, obtained before TCRalphabeta/CD19-depleted stem cell transplant. The source is a girl aged 2-10 years with Fanconi anemia, due to receive a stem cell transplant.

This clonotype was found many times. The chain combines TRBV29-1 with TRBJ2-7, with D hard to call. With 4 bases removed from V and 5 bases from J, the gap between germline ends came to 12 bases. Germline CDR1 is SQVTM and CDR2 is ANQGSEA. There are 12 residues in the CDR3. The CDR3 protein is CSVVLVEDEQYF. CDR3 DNA sequence: TGCAGCGTTGTCCTAGTAGAGGACGAGCAGTACTTC.

This clonotype was found a few times. This chain uses TRBV20-1 with TRBJ2-3; no firm D call. Germline CDR1 reads DFQATT; CDR2 reads SNEGSKA (reference sequence). V dropped 2 bases and J dropped 4 bases, with 7 bases sitting between them. The CDR3 is made up of 12 amino acids. The CDR3 region has the DNA TGCAGTGCTAGACTAAGCCCAGATACGCAGTATTTT. This translates into CSARLSPDTQYF.

This clonotype came up a few times. The V call is TRBV13, the J call TRBJ2-1; D is unclear. Trimming pared 5 bases from V and 1 base from J, leaving 12 bases between. CDR1 and CDR2 (germline): PRHDT, FYEKMQ (reference sequence). This CDR3 spans 15 amino acids. The CDR3 DNA reads as TGTGCCAGCAGCCCTACCCACCTATCCTACAATGAGCAGTTCTTC. Amino acid sequence: CASSPTHLSYNEQFF.

The table lists this clonotype with many counts. The gene calls are TRBV24-1 and TRBJ1-2; 8 positions agree with TRBD1. The germline gives CDR1 KGHDR, CDR2 SFDVKD. The CDR3 extends over 15 amino acids. After removal of 4 bases from V and 2 bases from J, the junction contained 5 bases not matched to a gene. In DNA, the CDR3 is TGTGCCACCAGTGACCCCGGACAGGGAAACTATGGCTACACCTTC. Its protein product is CATSDPGQGNYGYTF.

This clonotype was seen a handful of times. V usage is TRBV29-1 and J usage is TRBJ2-2, with TRBD1 identical over 7 bases. The CDR3 covers 13 residues. From germline, CDR1 is SQVTM and CDR2 ANQGSEA. V trimming: 7 bases; J trimming: 3 bases; junction bases outside the gene matches: 5. The CDR3: CSAATGDTGELFF. DNA of the CDR3: TGCAGCGCTGCCACAGGGGACACCGGGGAGCTGTTTTTT.